These T cell receptor beta chains were read from a single sample in a study of blood T cells in healthy people across ages. TCRdb reanalysed the 5' RACE reads using MiXCR and keeps one entry per CDR3 protein. This sample carries around 1.5 million distinct CDR3 sequences, approximately 59% of them seen once, and the ten largest clones take 6.5% to 8.5%. Sequencing was done on a sample of blood. The receptors were sampled from a man between 18 and 35 years old in good health. Each CDR3 is given with its conserved first and last residue. The order of the fields is clone size, D gene, V gene, J gene, CDR3 DNA, CDR3 protein. A D gene is named only where the DNA matches it firmly. Clone size is not always given. Where it is, it says once, few, many or a class for expanded clones.

>NA|TRBD1|TRBV2|TRBJ1-6
TGTGCCAGCCTGGGACAGGATAATTCACCCCTCCACTTT
CASLGQDNSPLHF
>once|NA|TRBV12-5|TRBJ2-2
TGTGCTAGTGGTTTGGTTTGGGATGTCGGGGAGCTGTTTTTT
CASGLVWDVGELFF
>few|NA|TRBV7-9|TRBJ1-2
TGTGCCAGCAGCTCCCACCAAGAGGACTATGGCTACACCTTC
CASSSHQEDYGYTF
>NA|NA|TRBV5-1|TRBJ2-3
TGCACCAGCAGCGTGGACTACCTGAGCACAGATACGCAGTATTTT
CTSSVDYLSTDTQYF
>many|TRBD1|TRBV6-1|TRBJ2-1
TGTGCCACGGGGACAGGGGAATTCGATGAGCAGTTCTTC
CATGTGEFDEQFF
>NA|NA|TRBV18|TRBJ2-1
TGTGCCAGCTCACTTCAGACGGACTACAATGAGCAGTTCTTC
CASSLQTDYNEQFF
>NA|NA|TRBV11-2|TRBJ2-1
TGTGCCAGCAGGGTCGCTGCGGGCAGGGGGCAGTTCTTC
CASRVAAGRGQFF
>NA|NA|TRBV12-3/TRBV12-4|TRBJ1-6
TGTGCCAGCAGCCCGGACTTCTGGGGAGGCTCCTATAATTCACCCCTCCACTTT
CASSPDFWGGSYNSPLHF
>NA|TRBD1|TRBV9|TRBJ2-7
TGTGCCAGCAGCGTAGCGGCCGGGACAGATTTCTACGAGCAGTACTTC
CASSVAAGTDFYEQYF
>NA|NA|TRBV11-1|TRBJ1-2
TGTGCCAGCAGCCTTCTACAAATATCGTCTCGTCACAATAGCCCTAACTATGGCTACACCTTC
CASSLLQISSRHNSPNYGYTF
>NA|NA|TRBV14|TRBJ2-3
TGTGCCAACAGCCAAGATCTAGGAGATACGCAGTATTTT
CANSQDLGDTQYF
>NA|NA|TRBV27|TRBJ1-2
TGTGCCACCGTATCTACGGACGGTCTCGATGGCTACACCTTC
CATVSTDGLDGYTF
>few|TRBD2|TRBV3-1|TRBJ2-7
TGTGCCAGCAGCCGCCTATCTAGCGGGAGGGACTACGAGCAGTACTTC
CASSRLSSGRDYEQYF
>few|TRBD1|TRBV7-2|TRBJ1-2
TGTGCCAGCAGCTTAGTCGGGGACAGGGGTCACTATGGCTACACCTTC
CASSLVGDRGHYGYTF
>NA|TRBD2|TRBV4-2|TRBJ2-1
TGTGCCAGCAGCCAAGTACCGGGAGGAGGCAATGAGCAGTTCTTC
CASSQVPGGGNEQFF
>NA|NA|TRBV24-1|TRBJ1-2
TGTGCCACCAGAGCCAGGAGATACTATGGCTACACCTTC
CATRARRYYGYTF
>NA|NA|TRBV6-1|TRBJ2-1
TGTGCCAGCAGATCGCAAGGGGGAGGCTGGAATGAGCAGTTCTTC
CASRSQGGGWNEQFF
>NA|NA|TRBV20-1|TRBJ2-1
TGCAGTGCTAGCTCCAATGGGCGTAATGATGATGAGCAGTTCTTC
CSASSNGRNDDEQFF
>few|TRBD1|TRBV12-5|TRBJ1-5
TGTGCTAGTGGTTTGGGGACAGGGGGCAATCAGCCCCAGCATTTT
CASGLGTGGNQPQHF
>few|NA|TRBV6-2/TRBV6-3|TRBJ1-2
TGTGCCAGCAGCTTCTGGACAACCCTATCAAACTATGGCTACACCTTC
CASSFWTTLSNYGYTF
>NA|NA|TRBV29-1|TRBJ2-3
TGCAGCGTTCCGGAGGGGGGAACTAGCACAGATACGCAGTATTTT
CSVPEGGTSTDTQYF
>NA|NA|TRBV6-6|TRBJ2-7
TGTGCCAGCAGTTACTCTCGCTCTTCCTACGAGCAGTACTTC
CASSYSRSSYEQYF
>NA|NA|TRBV4-3|TRBJ2-1
TGCGCCAGCAGCCAAGACGACAGCTACAATGAGCAGTTCTTC
CASSQDDSYNEQFF
>NA|NA|TRBV29-1|TRBJ1-2
TGCAGCGTTTGTCTGTGGGTGTGCTACACCTTC
CSVCLWVCYTF
>NA|NA|TRBV27|TRBJ2-2
TGTGCCAGCAGTTTACTTTCCGGGGTCAACACCGGGGAGCTGTTTTTT
CASSLLSGVNTGELFF